One and the same sample provided the 8 T cell receptor beta chains below, sequenced in a study of T cells in tuberculosis. Time point meaning: new active TB diagnosis, blood taken before or within 7 days of starting treatment. Only in-frame clones appear in the TCRdb table, and some are missing; sequencing was by immunoSEQ multiplex PCR. The sample includes 31,000 or so clones, around 88% of them seen just once. Sample: PBMCs, taken at tuberculosis diagnosis. These receptor sequences come from an adult with tuberculosis.

There are a few counts of this clone. The genes are TRBV21-1 and TRBJ1-5. TRBV21-1 counts as a pseudogene. This CDR3 is built from 11 residues. CDR3 amino acids: CASSPNQPQHF. The DNA for the CDR3 is TGTGCCAGCAGCCCTAATCAGCCCCAGCATTTT.

The chain couples TRBV19 to TRBJ1-2; D is unclear. Germline CDR1 is LNHDA and CDR2 is SQIVND (reference sequence). V was trimmed by 7 bases and J by 3 bases, leaving 15 bases between them. CDR3 length: 14 residues. CDR3 protein: CASKRRVGDYGYTF. CDR3 sequence (DNA): TGTGCCAGTAAGAGGCGGGTTGGAGACTATGGCTACACCTTC.

This clone has just one count. The chain couples TRBV14 to TRBJ2-1; 7 bases align to TRBD2. The CDR3 has 17 residues. Germline CDR1 and CDR2: SGHDN and FVKESK. J was trimmed by 8 bases and V by 4 bases; bases with no gene match: 17. The CDR3 DNA reads as TGTGCCAGCAGCCGAAGCGGGGAGGCAGACAATCGGGATGAGCAGTTCTTC. Translated, it gives CASSRSGEADNRDEQFF.

The chain joins TRBV9 to TRBJ2-7, with D perhaps TRBD2 (6 bases). CDR3 size: 14 residues. The germline gives CDR1 SGDLS, CDR2 YYNGEE. With 4 bases removed from V and 3 bases from J, the gap between germline ends came to 14 bases. The CDR3 reads CASSYNPGVYEQYF. DNA for the CDR3: TGTGCCAGCAGCTATAACCCGGGAGTCTACGAGCAGTACTTC.

This chain joins TRBV7-9 and TRBJ2-5, with D possibly TRBD2 on 6 matching bases. The CDR3 totals 14 residues. V shed 3 bases and J shed 2 bases, with 10 bases lying between them. The germline V gene has CDR1 SEHNR and CDR2 FQNEAQ (reference sequence). The CDR3 DNA is TGTGCCAGCAGCTTGGTGAGCGGGCAAGAGACCCAGTACTTC. This sequence encodes CASSLVSGQETQYF.

This chain connects TRBV14 to TRBJ2-7, with 7 positions matching TRBD1. Germline V gives CDR1 SGHDN, CDR2 FVKESK. V lost 5 bases, J lost 2 bases, and 6 bases stayed unmatched. The CDR3 is made up of 14 amino acids. CDR3 sequence: CASSTTGRTYEQYF. In DNA, the CDR3 is TGTGCCAGCAGCACGACAGGGCGGACCTACGAGCAGTACTTC.

The chain employs TRBV18 and TRBJ2-5; D possibly corresponds to TRBD1 (6 bases). V was shortened by 3 bases and J by 4 bases, with 15 bases between the two germline ends. Germline V lookup: CDR1 KGHSH, CDR2 LQKENI. The CDR3 is 15 amino acids. The CDR3 region has the DNA TGTGCCAGCTCACCCAGGGGCCGCGTCCGAGAGACCCAGTACTTC. Encoded protein: CASSPRGRVRETQYF.

The chain uses TRBV25-1 and TRBJ2-1; possible D gene TRBD2, 6 bases. This CDR3 spans 17 amino acids. Trimming removed 4 bases at V and 4 bases at J, with 20 bases between. In germline, CDR1 is MGHDK, CDR2 SYGVNS. The CDR3 reads CASSAGGNPKRYNEQFF. CDR3 in DNA: TGTGCCAGCAGTGCCGGGGGAAACCCAAAACGGTACAATGAGCAGTTCTTC. Complete variable domain (other parts from reference TRBV25-1 and TRBJ2-1): EADIYQTPRYLVIGTGKKITLECSQTMGHDKMYWYQQDPGMELHLIHYSYGVNSTEKGDLSSESTVSRIRTEHFPLTLESARPSHTSQYLCASSAGGNPKRYNEQFFGPGTRLTVL.